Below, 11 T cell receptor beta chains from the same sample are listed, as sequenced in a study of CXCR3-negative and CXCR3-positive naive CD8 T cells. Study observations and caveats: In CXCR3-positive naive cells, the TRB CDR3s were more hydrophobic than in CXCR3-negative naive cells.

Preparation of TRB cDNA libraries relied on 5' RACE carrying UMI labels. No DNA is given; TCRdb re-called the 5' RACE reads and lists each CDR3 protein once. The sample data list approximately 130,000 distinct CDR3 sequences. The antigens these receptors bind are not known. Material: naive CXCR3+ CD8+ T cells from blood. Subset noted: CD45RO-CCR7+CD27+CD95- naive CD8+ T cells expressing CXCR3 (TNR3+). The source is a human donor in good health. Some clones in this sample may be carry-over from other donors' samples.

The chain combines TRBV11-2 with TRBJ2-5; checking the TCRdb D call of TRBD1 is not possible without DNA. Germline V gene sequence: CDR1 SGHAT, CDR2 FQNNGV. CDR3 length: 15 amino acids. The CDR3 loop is CASSYSRGPHETQYF.

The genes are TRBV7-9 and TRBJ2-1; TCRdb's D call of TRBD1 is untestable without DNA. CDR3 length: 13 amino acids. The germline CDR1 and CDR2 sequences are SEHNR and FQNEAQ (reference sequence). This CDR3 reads CASRRTEGAEQFF. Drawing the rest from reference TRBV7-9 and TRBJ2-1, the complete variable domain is DTGVSQNPRHKITKRGQNVTFRCDPISEHNRLYWYRQTLGQGPEFLTYFQNEAQLEKSRLLSDRFSAERPKGSFSTLEIQRTEQGDSAMYLCASRRTEGAEQFFGPGTRLTVL.

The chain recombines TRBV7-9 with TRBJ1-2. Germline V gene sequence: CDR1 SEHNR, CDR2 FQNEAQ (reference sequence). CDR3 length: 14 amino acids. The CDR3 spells CASSLALLSYGYTF.

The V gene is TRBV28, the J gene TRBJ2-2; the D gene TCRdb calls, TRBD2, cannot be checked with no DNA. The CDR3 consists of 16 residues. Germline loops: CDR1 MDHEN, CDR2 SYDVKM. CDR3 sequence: CASSYRLAGSTGELFF.

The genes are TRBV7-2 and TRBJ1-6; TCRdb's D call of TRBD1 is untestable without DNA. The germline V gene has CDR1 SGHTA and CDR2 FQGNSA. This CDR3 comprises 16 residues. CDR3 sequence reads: CASSYVRAPYNSPLHF.

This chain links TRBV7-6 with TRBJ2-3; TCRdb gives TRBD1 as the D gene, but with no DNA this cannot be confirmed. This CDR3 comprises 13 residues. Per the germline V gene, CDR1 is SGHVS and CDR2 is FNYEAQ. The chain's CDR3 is CASSFSGANTQYF. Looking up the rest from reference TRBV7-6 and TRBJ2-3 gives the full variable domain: GAGVSQSPRYKVTKRGQDVALRCDPISGHVSLYWYRQALGQGPEFLTYFNYEAQQDKSGLPNDRFSAERPEGSISTLTIQRTEQRDSAMYRCASSFSGANTQYFGPGTRLTVL.

The CDR3 loop is CAAGDTEETQYF. The V call is TRBV6-5, the J call TRBJ2-5; there is no DNA to check the TCRdb D call of TRBD1. In germline, CDR1 is MNHEY, CDR2 SVGAGI. The length of the CDR3 is 12 residues.

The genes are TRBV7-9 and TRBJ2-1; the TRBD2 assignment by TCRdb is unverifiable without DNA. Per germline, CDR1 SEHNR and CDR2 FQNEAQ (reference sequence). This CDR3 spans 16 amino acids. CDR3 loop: CASSPLLAGASWEQFF.

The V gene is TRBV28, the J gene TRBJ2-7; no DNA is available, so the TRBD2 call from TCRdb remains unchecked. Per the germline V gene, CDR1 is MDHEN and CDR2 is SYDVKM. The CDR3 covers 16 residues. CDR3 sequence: CASSLRLRLEAHEQYF. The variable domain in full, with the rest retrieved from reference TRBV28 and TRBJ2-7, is DVKVTQSSRYLVKRTGEKVFLECVQDMDHENMFWYRQDPGLGLRLIYFSYDVKMKEKGDIPEGYSVSREKKERFSLILESASTNQTSMYLCASSLRLRLEAHEQYFGPGTRLTVT.

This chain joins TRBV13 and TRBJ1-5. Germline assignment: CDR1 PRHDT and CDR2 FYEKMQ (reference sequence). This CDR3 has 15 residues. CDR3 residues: CASSLGDVSNQPQHF. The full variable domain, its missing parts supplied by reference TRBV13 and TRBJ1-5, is AAGVIQSPRHLIKEKRETATLKCYPIPRHDTVYWYQQGPGQDPQFLISFYEKMQSDKGSIPDRFSAQQFSDYHSELNMSSLELGDSALYFCASSLGDVSNQPQHFGDGTRLSIL.

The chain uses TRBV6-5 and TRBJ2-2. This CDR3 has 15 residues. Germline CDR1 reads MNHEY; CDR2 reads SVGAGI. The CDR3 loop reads CASAKGSARTGELFF.